The 18 T cell receptor beta chains listed next were all sequenced from one sample in a study of response to subunit inactivated influenza vaccine. TCRdb re-derived calls from the RT-PCR reads in MiXCR, one entry per CDR3 protein. Among more than 500,000 distinct CDR3 sequences, around 10% were seen once, and the ten largest hold 8% to 13%. Separately, the same data were catalogued under a study of T cells expressing NK-cell markers. That study reports: It was by 5'RACE template switching with UMIs that TCR beta cDNA was made.

The input for sequencing was PBMCs from blood, taken on the day of vaccination. The source is a man aged 50 or older who received an inactivated influenza vaccine.

This clonotype was counted only a few times. The V call is TRBV6-1, the J call TRBJ2-3; 9 bases fit TRBD2. Germline values: CDR1 MNHNS, CDR2 SASEGT. CDR3 length: 14 amino acids. V gave up 10 bases and J gave up 1 base; unmatched junction bases: 6. The CDR3 sequence is CATLASGGTDTQYF. CDR3 nucleotide sequence: TGTGCCACCCTGGCTAGCGGGGGCACAGATACGCAGTATTTT.

This clonotype was seen ten or more times. V is TRBV4-1 and J is TRBJ1-2, with D unresolved. In germline, CDR1 is MGHRA, CDR2 YSYEKL. Trimming stripped 0 bases from V and 1 base from J, with 9 bases between. The CDR3 runs 15 residues. The CDR3, as DNA: TGCGCCAGCAGCCAAGACGTCAGCGGTAACTATGGCTACACCTTC. As protein: CASSQDVSGNYGYTF.

This clonotype was found a few times. This sequence joins TRBV7-2 and TRBJ1-6; TRBD1 matches at 7 bases. The V and J ends lost 5 bases and 1 base, in that order; junction bases with no gene match: 5. The CDR3 totals 16 residues. The germline V gene encodes CDR1 SGHTA and CDR2 FQGNSA. The CDR3 loop is CASSPPTGSYNSPLHF. CDR3 nucleotides: TGTGCCAGCAGCCCGCCGACAGGGTCCTATAATTCACCCCTCCACTTT.

This clonotype was counted only a few times. The chain carries TRBV7-9 and TRBJ2-2; unclear D gene. V was pared by 4 bases and J by 1 base, with 10 bases between. This CDR3 has 15 residues. The germline gives CDR1 SEHNR, CDR2 FQNEAQ (reference sequence). CDR3 protein: CASSSQQGNTGELFF. CDR3 DNA sequence: TGTGCCAGCAGCTCGCAACAAGGGAACACCGGGGAGCTGTTTTTT.

The gene calls are TRBV5-1 and TRBJ1-1; D unclear. Germline V gives CDR1 SGHRS, CDR2 YFSETQ. The CDR3 is 14 residues long. V was shortened by 0 bases and J by 0 bases, with 6 bases between the two germline ends. CDR3 sequence: CASSLVTLNTEAFF. CDR3 nucleotide sequence: TGCGCCAGCAGCTTGGTGACTTTGAACACTGAAGCTTTCTTT.

The chain links TRBV6-1 to TRBJ1-1; a possible D gene is TRBD1 (5 bases). CDR1 MNHNS and CDR2 SASEGT come from the germline V gene. Trimming stripped 6 bases from V and 0 bases from J, with 14 bases between. This CDR3 is built from 15 residues. CDR3 sequence (DNA): TGTGCCAGCAGAAACCCAGGGAACATGAACACTGAAGCTTTCTTT. Translated, it gives CASRNPGNMNTEAFF.

This clonotype appeared many times. The V gene is TRBV20-1, the J gene TRBJ2-3, with 13 bases matching TRBD2. The CDR3 contains 15 residues. V trimming: 5 bases; J trimming: 4 bases; junction bases outside the gene matches: 6. Germline loops: CDR1 DFQATT, CDR2 SNEGSKA (reference sequence). CDR3 DNA: TGCAGTGCTCCTAGACTAGCGGGAGGTGCAGATACGCAGTATTTT. It encodes CSAPRLAGGADTQYF.

The CDR3 DNA reads as TGCAGCGTTTGGGACAGGGGTCAAGAGACCCAGTACTTC. Translation: CSVWDRGQETQYF. The chain carries TRBV29-1 and TRBJ2-5; TRBD1 agrees at 10 bases. Unmatched junction bases numbered 2, after V lost 5 bases and J lost 2 bases. There are 13 residues in the CDR3. CDR1 and CDR2 (germline): SQVTM, ANQGSEA.

V is TRBV5-6 and J is TRBJ1-5; 9 bases are shared with TRBD1. The CDR3 has 15 amino acids. Germline CDR1 is SGHDT and CDR2 is YYEEEE. Trimming removed 4 bases from V and 5 bases from J; junction bases left unmatched: 7. CDR3 protein: CASSPGTGLDQPQHF. As DNA, the CDR3 is TGTGCCAGCAGCCCCGGGACAGGGCTGGATCAGCCCCAGCATTTT.

This clonotype was observed many times. The J gene is TRBJ2-3, the V gene TRBV5-1; unclear D gene. Germline CDR1 SGHRS, CDR2 YFSETQ. This CDR3 is built from 14 residues. V was clipped by 0 bases and J by 2 bases, with 7 bases between them. The CDR3 nucleotides are TGCGCCAGCAGCTTGGCAGGATACACAGATACGCAGTATTTT. Protein product: CASSLAGYTDTQYF.

This clonotype was observed a few times. The J gene is TRBJ2-7, the V gene TRBV12-3 or TRBV12-4; 10 nucleotides line up with TRBD2. V trimming: 1 base; J trimming: 0 bases; junction bases outside the gene matches: 3. The CDR3 extends over 16 amino acids. This CDR3 is CASSLVPSGGSYEQYF. As DNA, the CDR3 is TGTGCCAGCAGTTTAGTCCCTAGCGGGGGCTCCTACGAGCAGTACTTC.

The sample holds a few counts of this clonotype. J is TRBJ2-5 and V is TRBV14; D may correspond to TRBD1 or TRBD2 (5 bases each). CDR1 is SGHDN, CDR2 FVKESK, per germline. This CDR3 contains 16 residues. Trimming took off 1 base at V and 4 bases at J, with 16 bases between the two ends. CDR3 region: CASSQGQYQLGETQYF. The CDR3 coding sequence is TGTGCCAGCAGCCAAGGACAGTACCAACTAGGAGAGACCCAGTACTTC.

This clonotype was detected a few times. The chain has TRBV20-1 and TRBJ2-1; D gene ambiguous. With 3 bases removed from V and 6 bases from J, the gap between germline ends came to 9 bases. The CDR3 length is 12 residues. Germline-derived CDR1 and CDR2 are DFQATT and SNEGSKA (reference sequence). The CDR3 is CSASVGANEQFF. CDR3 sequence (DNA): TGCAGTGCTAGTGTCGGCGCCAATGAGCAGTTCTTC.

The chain recombines TRBV6-5 with TRBJ2-3, with 7 positions matching TRBD1. Per the germline V gene, CDR1 is MNHEY and CDR2 is SVGAGI. The CDR3 contains 18 residues. V lost 2 bases, J lost 6 bases, and 17 bases stayed unmatched. The CDR3 DNA sequence: TGTGCCAGCAGTTACACACAAACGCCCACAGGGGCTTTGGATACGCAGTATTTT. Amino acids: CASSYTQTPTGALDTQYF.

In the case of this clonotype: This could be a read error, since a much larger clone is one nucleotide away. V gene TRBV6-5 combines with J gene TRBJ2-2, with no clear D. From germline, CDR1 is MNHEY and CDR2 SVGAGI. The CDR3 has 13 amino acids. CDR3 sequence (DNA): TGTGCCAGAAGTTATACTAACACCGGGGAGCTGTTTTTT. It codes for CARSYTNTGELFF.

The chain combines TRBV5-6 with TRBJ2-7; 12 bases fit TRBD1. Germline trimming cut 3 bases from V and 5 bases from J; bases unmatched to any gene: 6. The CDR3 sequence is 15 residues long. Germline CDR1 is SGHDT and CDR2 is YYEEEE. The CDR3 is CASSYLGQGANEQYF. The DNA of the CDR3 is TGTGCCAGCAGCTACCTGGGACAGGGGGCCAACGAGCAGTACTTC.

This chain uses TRBV7-2 with TRBJ2-2; the D gene could be TRBD1 or TRBD2 (6 bases each). The V gene's germline CDR1 is SGHTA and CDR2 FQGNSA. Trimming took off 5 bases at V and 9 bases at J, with 13 bases between the two ends. The CDR3 is 13 residues long. CDR3 sequence reads: CASSSGGTRELFF. CDR3 in DNA: TGTGCCAGCAGCAGTGGGGGGACACGGGAGCTGTTTTTT. Supplemented by reference TRBV7-2 and TRBJ2-2, the full variable domain reads GAGVSQSPSNKVTEKGKDVELRCDPISGHTALYWYRQSLGQGLEFLIYFQGNSAPDKSGLPSDRFSAERTGGSVSTLTIQRTQQEDSAVYLCASSSGGTRELFFGEGSRLTVL.

The rearrangement uses TRBV6-2 or TRBV6-3 and TRBJ2-1, with TRBD1 as a possible D gene (6 bases). With 9 bases removed from V and 4 bases from J, the gap between germline ends came to 16 bases. The CDR3 extends over 14 amino acids. The germline gives CDR1 MNHEY, CDR2 SVGEGT. This CDR3 is CASAGVPDYNEQFF. CDR3 nucleotides: TGTGCCAGTGCAGGGGTTCCTGATTACAATGAGCAGTTCTTC.